This T cell receptor beta chain comes out of a study of spatial heterogeneity in lung cancer. On the study more broadly: Alpha-chain sequences were consistently detected in smaller numbers than beta-chain sequences. Study-level points and caveats: Tumor mutation counts were tracked by expanded intratumoral alpha and beta TCR counts.

Time point given: sample taken at primary tumor resection. Untreated early-stage non-small cell lung cancer patients, roughly 72 in total, were the donors. TCRs were sequenced from unsorted whole RNA of tumor, nontumor lung or PBMC. The germline gives CDR1 SGHRS, CDR2 YFSETQ. With 0 bases removed from V and 1 base from J, the gap between germline ends came to 7 bases. The CDR3 is 14 amino acids. MiXCR, run by TCRdb on the 5' RACE reads, gives a single entry per CDR3 protein. This sample has hundreds of distinct CDR3 sequences, with approximately 26% found just once. This clonotype is large. Its specificity is unknown.

The V call is TRBV5-1, the J call TRBJ2-5; D possibly corresponds to TRBD2 (6 bases). This TCR was recovered from a male donor with early-stage non-small cell lung cancer. The sequences come from lung tumor tissue, collected at surgery. The CDR3 reads CASSLDGGQETQYF. The CDR3 nucleotides are TGCGCCAGCAGCTTGGACGGGGGCCAAGAGACCCAGTACTTC.